This TCR beta chain came from a study of brain metastases from non-small cell lung cancer (dated by TCRdb to about 2019). Turning to the overall study: The study profiled the immune microenvironment of paired resected primary tumors and brain metastases taken from patients with non-small-cell lung cancer.

The library was prepared using the immunoSEQ multiplex PCR assay. Alongside a 770-gene immune expression panel, the team sequenced the T-cell receptor beta chain repertoire. The immuneACCESS repertoire file appears here via TCRdb, limited to in-frame rearrangements. These files lack a portion of the clones; in checked studies, under half of the deficit traces to unresolved V genes, and the cause of the others is not known. In all, the sample holds about 540 clones, and about 82% of those were seen once. The ten biggest clones cover approximately 19% of the sample. The cohort was made up of 40 or so patients with surgically resected non-small-cell lung cancer, each of whom had both a primary tumor specimen and a brain metastasis specimen. Archival formalin-fixed, paraffin-embedded tissues were used as the tumor specimens. This clone has just a few counts. The antigen it recognizes is unknown. Per-base qualities were not stored, and no clone one base away is much larger.

In the germline V gene, CDR1 corresponds to MDHEN and CDR2 to SYDVKM. Counted from cysteine to phenylalanine, this CDR3 has 13 amino acids. This entry keeps only the CDR3 DNA: 39 bases, framed from base 1. V loses 6 bases of germline sequence and J loses 0 bases, and the interval between the two ends is 7 bases. On the study overall, not on this receptor specifically: T-cell infiltration was lower in brain metastases than in primary tumors (P < 0.001). Paired brain metastases and primary tumors largely shared TCR repertoires, although T-cell densities in the metastases were sparse. T-cell clones appeared expanded in around two thirds of brain metastases relative to the matched primary tumors.

The sample was tissue from a brain metastasis. Taken with the paper, the label for cell subset or site translates to: resected brain metastasis paired with primary lung tumor. The receptor chain draws on TRBV28 and TRBJ2-3; the D gene is unclear. This sequence was found in a donor over 35 with non-small cell lung cancer. This receptor has the CDR3 CASSEVSTDTQYF. The DNA sequence is TGTGCCAGCAGCGAGGTCAGCACAGATACGCAGTATTTT. With the portions outside the CDR3 filled from the reference TRBV28 and TRBJ2-3 genes, the complete variable region becomes DVKVTQSSRYLVKRTGEKVFLECVQDMDHENMFWYRQDPGLGLRLIYFSYDVKMKEKGDIPEGYSVSREKKERFSLILESASTNQTSMYLCASSEVSTDTQYFGPGTRLTVL.